This passage covers 14 T cell receptor beta chains from one sample sequenced in a study of blood T cell repertoires in COVID-19. Profiling relied on immunoSEQ multiplex PCR, and the TCRdb table lists in-frame clones only, not all of them. The data hold approximately 200,000 clones, with about 88% observed a single time. Material for sequencing was peripheral blood. These receptors all come from a man aged 35-49 years with active or convalescent COVID-19.

The chain carries TRBV27 and TRBJ2-3; 12 bases match TRBD2. The J segment lost 10 bases and the V segment lost 7 bases, leaving 9 bases of the junction unmatched. CDR1 and CDR2 (germline): MNHEY, SMNVEV (reference sequence). The CDR3 is 14 amino acids. The CDR3 here is CASTLLAGGPPQYF. For the CDR3, the DNA is TGTGCCAGCACCCTACTAGCGGGGGGCCCACCGCAGTATTTT.

This sequence joins TRBV19 and TRBJ1-1, with 7 bases matching TRBD1. This CDR3 comprises 15 residues. The V gene's germline CDR1 is LNHDA and CDR2 SQIVND (reference sequence). V was clipped by 5 bases and J by 0 bases; unmatched bases: 6. The chain's CDR3 is CASSRGGGLNTEAFF. CDR3 nucleotides: TGTGCCAGTAGTCGAGGAGGGGGCTTGAACACTGAAGCTTTCTTT.

The chain couples TRBV19 to TRBJ2-1, with 9 bases matching TRBD1. The CDR3 runs to 16 residues. CDR1 and CDR2 from the germline V gene are LNHDA and SQIVND (reference sequence). V dropped 2 bases and J dropped 0; count of bases not matched to a gene: 2. CDR3 loop: CASSILQGASYNEQFF. The DNA for the CDR3 is TGTGCCAGTAGTATATTACAGGGGGCCTCCTACAATGAGCAGTTCTTC.

The CDR3, as DNA: TGCGCCAGCAGCTTGGAGGGGGTTCCCCTCCACTTT. Amino acids: CASSLEGVPLHF. The rearrangement uses TRBV5-1 and TRBJ1-6; weak D call: TRBD1 (6 bases). Trimming removed 0 bases at V and 13 bases at J, with 8 bases between. The CDR3 has 12 amino acids. Germline CDR1 reads SGHRS; CDR2 reads YFSETQ.

The chain links TRBV3-1 (or the pseudogene TRBV3-2) to TRBJ2-6; 10 nucleotides agree with TRBD1. The CDR3 totals 20 residues. In germline, CDR1 is LGHDT, CDR2 YNNKEL (reference sequence). V trimming: 4 bases; J trimming: 3 bases; junction bases outside the gene matches: 15. The CDR3 region has the DNA TGTGCCAGCAGCCCAGCCCCGGGACAGGGGTCCGTGGGTGGGGCCAACGTCCTGACTTTC. Its protein product is CASSPAPGQGSVGGANVLTF.

This rearrangement joins TRBV19 to TRBJ1-3; 8 bases map to TRBD1. J lost 2 bases, V lost 3 bases, and 6 bases had no gene match. The CDR3 loop spans 16 amino acids. The germline CDR1 and CDR2 sequences are LNHDA and SQIVND (reference sequence). CDR3 sequence reads: CASSIWTGQAGNTIYF. The CDR3 nucleotides read TGTGCCAGTAGTATCTGGACGGGACAGGCTGGAAACACCATATATTTT.

This rearrangement joins TRBV5-1 to TRBJ1-2; D is undetermined. CDR1 SGHRS and CDR2 YFSETQ come from the germline V gene. The CDR3 spans 13 residues. Between the trimmed V and J ends, which lost 0 bases and 8 bases, there was a span of 11 bases. Written as DNA, the CDR3 is TGCGCCAGCAGCTTGGGCGGGGATATCGGCTACACCTTC. This codes for CASSLGGDIGYTF.

The J gene is TRBJ2-1, the V gene TRBV15, with TRBD2 matching 12 bases. The CDR3 consists of 18 residues. Germline V CDR1 and CDR2: LNHNV, YYDKDF (reference sequence). The junction had 13 bases not matched to a gene; V was cut back by 3 bases and J by 7 bases. DNA for the CDR3: TGTGCCACCAGCAGGGACTATATGACTAGCGGGAGAAGGAATGAGCAGTTCTTC. Protein sequence: CATSRDYMTSGRRNEQFF.

As regards this clone: One base away lies a much larger clone, so this may be a sequencing read error. The sample has other DNA sequences that encode this CDR3 too. The rearrangement links TRBV19 to TRBJ1-1; D ambiguous. Germline CDR1 and CDR2: LNHDA and SQIVND (reference sequence). V was clipped by 4 bases and J by 1 base, with 4 bases between them. The CDR3 contains 12 residues. This CDR3 reads CASSTGNTEAFF. In DNA form, the CDR3 reads TGTGCCAGTAGTACAGGGAACACTGAAGCTTTCTTT.

The J gene is TRBJ1-1, the V gene TRBV4-1; 7 nucleotides line up with TRBD1. The germline gives CDR1 MGHRA, CDR2 YSYEKL. V was clipped by 0 bases and J by 10 bases; unmatched bases: 5. The CDR3 consists of 13 residues. CDR3 residues: CASSQDLTGAAFF. CDR3 in DNA: TGCGCCAGCAGCCAAGATCTCACAGGGGCAGCTTTCTTT.

The chain combines TRBV19 with TRBJ2-1; 11 bases align to TRBD2. The CDR3 has 15 amino acids. J was trimmed by 7 bases and V by 3 bases; bases with no gene match: 5. CDR1 and CDR2 (germline): LNHDA, SQIVND (reference sequence). The DNA of the CDR3 is TGTGCCAGTAGTATGCTACTAGCGGGAGTAAATGAGCAGTTCTTC. This translates into CASSMLLAGVNEQFF. Variable domain in full (rest from reference TRBV19 and TRBJ2-1): DGGITQSPKYLFRKEGQNVTLSCEQNLNHDAMYWYRQDPGQGLRLIYYSQIVNDFQKGDIAEGYSVSREKKESFPLTVTSAQKNPTAFYLCASSMLLAGVNEQFFGPGTRLTVL.

The chain recombines TRBV29-1 with TRBJ2-7, with D perhaps TRBD1 (6 bases). The germline gives CDR1 SQVTM, CDR2 ANQGSEA. There are 14 residues in the CDR3. V shed 7 bases and J shed 0 bases, with 16 bases lying between them. CDR3: CSATDRTSSYEQYF. In DNA, the CDR3 is TGCAGCGCCACCGACAGGACGAGCTCCTACGAGCAGTACTTC.

This clone has more than one count but fewer than ten. The chain links TRBV27 to TRBJ1-2; no reliable D call. The CDR3 consists of 13 residues. Germline V gene lookup returns CDR1 MNHEY and CDR2 SMNVEV (reference sequence). With 8 bases removed from V and 5 bases from J, the gap between germline ends came to 15 bases. The CDR3 nucleotides read TGTGCCAGCGGTGCCCTCCGGGGATATGGCTACACCTTC. Translation: CASGALRGYGYTF.

V usage is TRBV28 and J usage is TRBJ1-2; the match to TRBD1 covers 7 bases. This CDR3 comprises 14 residues. The germline V gene encodes CDR1 MDHEN and CDR2 SYDVKM. V lost 4 bases, J lost 8 bases, and 10 bases stayed unmatched. As DNA, the CDR3 is TGTGCCAGCAGTTCCCCGGGACAGTTGAGGGGCTACACCTTC. This sequence encodes CASSSPGQLRGYTF.